This TCR beta chain was recorded in a study of neoadjuvant nivolumab and ipilimumab in lung cancer. A remark on this clone: Its antigen is undetermined.

Repertoires were generated with immunoSEQ multiplex PCR, while TCRdb's copy carries only in-frame clones and drops some. The top ten hold about 4.9% of the sample, which has approximately 29,000 clones, roughly nine tenths seen once. Findings of the study overall: TCR clonality did not significantly correlate with pathologic tumor regression.

The CDR3 extends over 11 amino acids. Between the trimmed V and J ends, which lost 6 bases and 4 bases, there was a span of 7 bases. CDR1 is DFQATT and CDR2 is SNEGSKA in the germline V gene (reference sequence). This chain joins TRBV20-1 and TRBJ2-4; D unclear. This receptor was identified in an adult with non-small cell lung cancer. This sample comprised peripheral blood, obtained after neoadjuvant nivolumab, alone or with ipilimumab, at or shortly before surgery. The DNA of the CDR3 is TGCAGTGCGGGCCCAAAAAACATTCAGTACTTC. Translating gives CSAGPKNIQYF.